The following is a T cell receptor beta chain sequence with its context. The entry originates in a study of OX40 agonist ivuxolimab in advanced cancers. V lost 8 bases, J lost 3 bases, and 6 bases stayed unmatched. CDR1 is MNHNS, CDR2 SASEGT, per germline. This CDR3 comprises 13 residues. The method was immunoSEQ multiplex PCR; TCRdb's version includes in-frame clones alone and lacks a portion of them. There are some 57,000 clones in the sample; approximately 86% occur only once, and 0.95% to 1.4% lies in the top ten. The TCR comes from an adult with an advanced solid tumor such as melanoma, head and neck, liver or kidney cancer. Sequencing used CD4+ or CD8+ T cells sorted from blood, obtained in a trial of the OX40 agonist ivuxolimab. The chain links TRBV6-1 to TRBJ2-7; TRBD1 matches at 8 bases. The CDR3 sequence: CASRTDRGYEQYF. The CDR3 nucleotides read TGTGCCAGCCGAACCGACAGGGGCTACGAGCAGTACTTC.